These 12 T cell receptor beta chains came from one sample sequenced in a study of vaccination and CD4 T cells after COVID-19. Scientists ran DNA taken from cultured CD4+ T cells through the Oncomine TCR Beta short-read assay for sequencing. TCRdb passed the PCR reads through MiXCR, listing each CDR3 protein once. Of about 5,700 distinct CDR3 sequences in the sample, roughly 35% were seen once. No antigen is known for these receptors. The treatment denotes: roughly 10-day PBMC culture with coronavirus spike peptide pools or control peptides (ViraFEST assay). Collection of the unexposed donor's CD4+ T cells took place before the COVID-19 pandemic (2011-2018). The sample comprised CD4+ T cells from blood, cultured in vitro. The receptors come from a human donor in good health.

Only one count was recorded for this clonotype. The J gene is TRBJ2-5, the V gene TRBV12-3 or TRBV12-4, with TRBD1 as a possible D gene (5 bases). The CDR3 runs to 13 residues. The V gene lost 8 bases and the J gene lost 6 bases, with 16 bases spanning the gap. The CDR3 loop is CASSVAGPKTQYF. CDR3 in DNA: TGTGCCAGCTCGGTAGCAGGGCCAAAGACCCAGTACTTC.

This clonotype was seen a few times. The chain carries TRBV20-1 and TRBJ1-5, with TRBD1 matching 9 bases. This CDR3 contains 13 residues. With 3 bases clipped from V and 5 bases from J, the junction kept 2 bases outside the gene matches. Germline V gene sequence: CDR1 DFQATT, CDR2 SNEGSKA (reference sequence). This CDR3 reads CSARTGGDQPQHF. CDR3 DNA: TGCAGTGCTAGGACAGGGGGAGATCAGCCCCAGCATTTT.

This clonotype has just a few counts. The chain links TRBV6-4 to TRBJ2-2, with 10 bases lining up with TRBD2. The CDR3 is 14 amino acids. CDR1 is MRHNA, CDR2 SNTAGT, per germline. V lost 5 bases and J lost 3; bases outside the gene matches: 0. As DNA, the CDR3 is TGTGCCAGCAGTACTAGCGGGGACACCGGGGAGCTGTTTTTT. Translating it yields CASSTSGDTGELFF.

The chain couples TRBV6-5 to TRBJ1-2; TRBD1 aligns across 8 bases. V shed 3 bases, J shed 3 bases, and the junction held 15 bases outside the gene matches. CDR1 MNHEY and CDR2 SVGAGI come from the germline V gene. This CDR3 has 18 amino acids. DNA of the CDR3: TGTGCCAGCAGTTATACGCCTTGGGGGCAGGGGGCCGACTATGGCTACACCTTC. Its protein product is CASSYTPWGQGADYGYTF.

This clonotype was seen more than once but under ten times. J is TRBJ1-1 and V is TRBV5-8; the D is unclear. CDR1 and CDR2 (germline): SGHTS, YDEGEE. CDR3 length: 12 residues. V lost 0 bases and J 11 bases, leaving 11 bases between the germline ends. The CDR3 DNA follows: TGTGCCAGCAGCTTGGCCTACGCTGGGGCTTTCTTT. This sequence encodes CASSLAYAGAFF. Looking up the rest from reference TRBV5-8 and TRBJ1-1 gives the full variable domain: EAGVTQSPTHLIKTRGQQATLRCSPISGHTSVYWYQQALGLGLQFLLWYDEGEERNRGNFPPRFSGRQFPNYSSELNVNALELEDSALYLCASSLAYAGAFFGQGTRLTVV.

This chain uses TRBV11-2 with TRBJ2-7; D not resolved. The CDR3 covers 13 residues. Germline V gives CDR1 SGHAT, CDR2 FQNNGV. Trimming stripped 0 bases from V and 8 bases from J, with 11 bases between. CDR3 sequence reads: CASSLDPLVKQYF. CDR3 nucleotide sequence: TGTGCCAGCAGCTTAGACCCTTTGGTGAAGCAGTACTTC. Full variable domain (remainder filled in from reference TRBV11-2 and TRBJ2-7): EAGVAQSPRYKIIEKRQSVAFWCNPISGHATLYWYQQILGQGPKLLIQFQNNGVVDDSQLPKDRFSAERLKGVDSTLKIQPAKLEDSAVYLCASSLDPLVKQYFGPGTRLTVT.

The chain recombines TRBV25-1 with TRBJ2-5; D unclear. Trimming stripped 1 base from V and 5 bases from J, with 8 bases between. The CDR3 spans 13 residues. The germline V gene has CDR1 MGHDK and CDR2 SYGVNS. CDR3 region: CASSEWVAETQYF. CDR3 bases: TGTGCCAGCAGTGAATGGGTAGCCGAGACCCAGTACTTC.

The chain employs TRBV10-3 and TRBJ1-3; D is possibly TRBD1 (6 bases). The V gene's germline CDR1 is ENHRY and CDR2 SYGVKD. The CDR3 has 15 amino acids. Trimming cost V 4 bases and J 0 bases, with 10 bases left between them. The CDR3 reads CAISGNRDSGNTIYF. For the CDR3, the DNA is TGTGCCATCAGTGGCAACAGGGACTCTGGAAACACCATATATTTT.

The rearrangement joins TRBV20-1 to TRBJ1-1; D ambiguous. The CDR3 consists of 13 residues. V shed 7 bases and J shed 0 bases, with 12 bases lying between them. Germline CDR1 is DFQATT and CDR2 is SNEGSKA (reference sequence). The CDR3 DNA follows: TGCAGTGTCAACACCCAGGTGAACACTGAAGCTTTCTTT. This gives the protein CSVNTQVNTEAFF.

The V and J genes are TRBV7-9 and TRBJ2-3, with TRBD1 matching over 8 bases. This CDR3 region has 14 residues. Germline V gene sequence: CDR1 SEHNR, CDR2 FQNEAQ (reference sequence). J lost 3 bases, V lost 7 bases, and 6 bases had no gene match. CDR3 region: CASTRTGITDTQYF. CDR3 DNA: TGTGCCAGCACCCGGACAGGGATTACAGATACGCAGTATTTT.

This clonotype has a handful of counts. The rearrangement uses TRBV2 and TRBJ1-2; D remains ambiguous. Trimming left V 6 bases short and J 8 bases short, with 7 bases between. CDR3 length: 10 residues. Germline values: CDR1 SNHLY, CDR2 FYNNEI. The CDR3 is CASSEGGYTF. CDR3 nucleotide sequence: TGTGCCAGCAGCGAGGGAGGCTACACCTTC.

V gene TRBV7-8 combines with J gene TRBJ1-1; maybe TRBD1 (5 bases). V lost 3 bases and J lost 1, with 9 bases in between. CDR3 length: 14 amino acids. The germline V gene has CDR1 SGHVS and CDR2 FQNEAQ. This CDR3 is CASSFGTGNTEAFF. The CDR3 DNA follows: TGTGCCAGCAGCTTTGGGACGGGGAACACTGAAGCTTTCTTT.